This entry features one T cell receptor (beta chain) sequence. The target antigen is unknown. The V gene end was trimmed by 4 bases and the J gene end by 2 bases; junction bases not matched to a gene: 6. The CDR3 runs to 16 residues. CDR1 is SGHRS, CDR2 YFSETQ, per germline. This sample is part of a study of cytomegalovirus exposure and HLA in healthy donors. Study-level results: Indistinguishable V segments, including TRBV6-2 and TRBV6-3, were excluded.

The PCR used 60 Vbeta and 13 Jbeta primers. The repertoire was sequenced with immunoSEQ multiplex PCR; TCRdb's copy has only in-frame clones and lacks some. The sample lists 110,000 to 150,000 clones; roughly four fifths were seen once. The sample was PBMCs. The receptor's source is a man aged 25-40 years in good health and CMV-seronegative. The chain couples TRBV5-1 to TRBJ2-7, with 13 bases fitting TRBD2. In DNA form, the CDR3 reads TGCGCCAGCAGCCCTGGACTAGCGGGGGCCGCCTACGAGCAGTACTTC. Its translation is CASSPGLAGAAYEQYF.